This T cell receptor (beta chain) is drawn from a study of a mutant IDH1 vaccine in newly diagnosed glioma. Comments on this clone: Its antigen is not known.

Repertoires were generated with immunoSEQ multiplex PCR, while TCRdb's copy carries only in-frame clones and drops some. Here the sample spans about 69,000 clones, around nine tenths being singletons. Germline V gene data show CDR1 as MDHEN and CDR2 as SYDVKM. CDR3 length: 15 amino acids. The V gene end was trimmed by 3 bases and the J gene end by 2 bases; junction bases not matched to a gene: 4. Time point meaning: week 35, safety follow-up. All doses held 300 ug of mutant IDH1 20-mer peptide, with topical imiquimod. Donor tumors were new WHO grade 3 or 4 IDH1-mutant, ATRX-lost astrocytomas. This specimen was PBMCs, taken from a glioma patient whose treatment included an IDH1 peptide vaccine. The source is a man younger than 45 with glioma. The chain employs TRBV28 and TRBJ1-5; 7 bases are shared with TRBD1. Here the CDR3 DNA reads TGTGCCAGCAGTTTGAGGGGGCGACGCAATCAGCCCCAGCATTTT. It encodes CASSLRGRRNQPQHF.